The 9 T cell receptor beta chains listed next were all sequenced from one sample in a study of esophageal squamous cell carcinoma under preoperative chemotherapy. Time point of the sample: after preoperative PTX-NDP chemotherapy. Using its own MiXCR run on the PCR reads, TCRdb lists one record per CDR3 protein. In the table there are roughly 10,000 distinct CDR3 sequences, about 51% of which are singletons. Sampling took place from a patient given preoperative chemotherapy. These receptors were taken from a human donor with esophageal squamous cell carcinoma. The donor label of this sample is uncertain.

This clonotype was recorded many times. The chain joins TRBV7-8 to TRBJ1-5; D gene unclear. Trimming removed 5 bases at V and 6 bases at J, with 20 bases between. CDR1 and CDR2 (germline): SGHVS, FQNEAQ. This CDR3 contains 16 residues. The CDR3 spells CASSLRRVAVGQPQHF. The CDR3 bases are TGTGCCAGCAGCCTCCGCCGGGTCGCAGTCGGTCAGCCCCAGCATTTT.

Written as DNA, the CDR3 is TGTGCCAGCAGCGCCCCTAGTCTTTCGCAGTATTTT. It yields the protein CASSAPSLSQYF. The chain links TRBV7-2 to TRBJ2-3, with D unresolved. The germline V and J ends were trimmed by 5 bases and 10 bases, with 13 bases remaining between them. The CDR3 is made up of 12 amino acids. CDR1 is SGHTA, CDR2 FQGNSA, per germline. Supplemented by reference TRBV7-2 and TRBJ2-3, the full variable domain reads GAGVSQSPSNKVTEKGKDVELRCDPISGHTALYWYRQSLGQGLEFLIYFQGNSAPDKSGLPSDRFSAERTGGSVSTLTIQRTQQEDSAVYLCASSAPSLSQYFGPGTRLTVL.

With regard to this clonotype: One end of the junction does not line up with germline, which may come from a read error. The chain recombines TRBV10-2 with TRBJ2-3; D is possibly TRBD2 (7 bases). Gene TRBJ2-7 matches the end of the DNA better, so the J call may be wrong. The CDR3 length is 14 residues. CDR1 WSHSY and CDR2 SAAADI come from the germline V gene. The CDR3 protein is CAGRGGGVKDTQYF. In nucleotides, the CDR3 is TGTGCGGGGAGGGGGGGGGGTGTCAAAGATACGCAGTACTTC.

V and J are TRBV10-1 and TRBJ2-1; 7 bases map to TRBD2. The J call is in doubt because the DNA end fits TRBJ2-4 better. CDR3 length equals 16 residues. Per germline, CDR1 WNHNN and CDR2 SYGVQD (reference sequence). The CDR3 region is CASRGKRGGNQEIQYF. The CDR3 nucleotides are TGCGCCAGCAGGGGGAAGCGGGGCGGAAACCAAGAGATTCAGTACTTC.

This clonotype has a handful of counts. This chain uses TRBV4-1 with TRBJ1-2; D perhaps matches TRBD1 (6 bases). Trimming removed 5 bases from V and 4 bases from J, with 14 bases in between. There are 14 residues in the CDR3. Germline CDR1 reads MGHRA; CDR2 reads YSYEKL. The CDR3 loop is CASSITGTPYGYTF. Written as DNA, the CDR3 is TGCGCCAGCAGCATCACAGGGACCCCCTATGGCTACACCTTC.

As to this clonotype: A much larger clone lies a single base off, so this may be a read error. This chain uses TRBV6-5 with TRBJ2-1; D call uncertain. V was shortened by 4 bases and J by 10 bases, with 17 bases between the two germline ends. Germline CDR1 and CDR2: MNHEY and SVGAGI. The CDR3 is made up of 14 amino acids. CDR3 nucleotides: TGTGCCAGCAGTTGGCAGGCGAGCTCCTACGAGCAGTTCTTC. It yields the protein CASSWQASSYEQFF.

The V call is TRBV28, the J call TRBJ2-5; perhaps TRBD2 as D (6 bases). From germline, CDR1 is MDHEN and CDR2 SYDVKM. The CDR3 contains 16 residues. Trimming removed 7 bases from V and 2 bases from J, with 20 bases in between. CDR3 coding DNA: TGTGCCAGCACCGTCGCCGGGACGGAGGGGCAAGAGACCCAGTACTTC. Its translation is CASTVAGTEGQETQYF. Full variable domain (missing parts from reference TRBV28 and TRBJ2-5): DVKVTQSSRYLVKRTGEKVFLECVQDMDHENMFWYRQDPGLGLRLIYFSYDVKMKEKGDIPEGYSVSREKKERFSLILESASTNQTSMYLCASTVAGTEGQETQYFGPGTRLLVL.

This clonotype is a singleton in its sample. At one of its ends the junction is not consistent with the germline gene, which may arise from a read error. This rearrangement joins TRBV7-2 to TRBJ2-4, with D perhaps matching TRBD2 (7 bases). Per the germline V gene, CDR1 is SGHTA and CDR2 is FQGNSA. The CDR3 has 14 amino acids. As DNA, the CDR3 is TGCGGCAGCGCGGGGAGGGGGGCCAAAGATACGCAGTACTTC. Protein product: CGSAGRGAKDTQYF.

At least ten counts were recorded for this clonotype. J is TRBJ1-1 and V is TRBV6-1, with D possibly matching TRBD1 (5 bases). Per the germline V gene, CDR1 is MNHNS and CDR2 is SASEGT. The CDR3 contains 18 residues. Between the trimmed V and J ends, which lost 3 bases and 1 base, there was a span of 21 bases. The CDR3 reads CASSEYPPGLSPNTEAFF. For the CDR3, the DNA is TGTGCCAGCAGTGAGTACCCACCGGGACTCAGCCCGAACACTGAAGCTTTCTTT.